These 18 T cell receptor beta chains were all obtained from the same sample, sequenced in a study of cytomegalovirus exposure and HLA in healthy donors (dated by TCRdb to 2015 to 2018). The receptor library was made with the immunoSEQ multiplex PCR assay. The multiplex PCR relied on a mix of 60 forward primers for TCR Vbeta segments and 13 reverse primers for TCR Jbeta segments. Entries here come from immuneACCESS through TCRdb and include only in-frame sequences with V and J called. Some clones fail to appear in such tables; in the studies checked, an unresolved V gene covers under half of the shortfall, and the cause of the remainder is unknown. The table for this sample records about 160,000 clones. The ten largest make up around 1.4% of the sample. Sequences were obtained from PBMCs. Receptors were obtained from a woman aged 55-70 years in good health and CMV-seronegative.

The CDR3 DNA sequence: TGTGCCACCAGCGTCAAGGGGGCCTCGTCACCCCTCCACTTT. Translated: CATSVKGASSPLHF. V gene TRBV15 combines with J gene TRBJ1-6, with TRBD1 matching 7 bases. Germline values: CDR1 LNHNV, CDR2 YYDKDF (reference sequence). The CDR3 runs to 14 residues. J gave up 10 bases and V 5 bases, and 8 bases lay outside the gene matches.

The V call is TRBV4-1, the J call TRBJ1-4; 7 bases agree with TRBD1. J gave up 7 bases and V 1 base, and 6 bases lay outside the gene matches. CDR3 length equals 15 residues. Germline CDR1 reads MGHRA; CDR2 reads YSYEKL. The CDR3 DNA is TGCGCCAGCAGCCAAGTGGCGACAGGGAGTGAAAAACTGTTTTTT. Its translation: CASSQVATGSEKLFF.

The rearrangement uses TRBV5-6 and TRBJ2-5; the match to TRBD2 covers 13 bases. The CDR3 extends over 17 amino acids. After removal of 0 bases from V and 4 bases from J, the junction contained 6 bases not matched to a gene. CDR1 is SGHDT, CDR2 YYEEEE, per germline. The CDR3 DNA reads TGTGCCAGCAGCTTGGACCTCGGGACTAGCGGGGTAGAGACCCAGTACTTC. Its protein product is CASSLDLGTSGVETQYF. Full variable domain (remainder filled in from reference TRBV5-6 and TRBJ2-5): DAGVTQSPTHLIKTRGQQVTLRCSPKSGHDTVSWYQQALGQGPQFIFQYYEEEERQRGNFPDRFSGHQFPNYSSELNVNALLLGDSALYLCASSLDLGTSGVETQYFGPGTRLLVL.

The chain links TRBV5-1 to TRBJ2-2, with TRBD1 matching 7 bases. V was clipped by 4 bases and J by 7 bases; unmatched bases: 4. CDR1 and CDR2 from the germline V gene are SGHRS and YFSETQ. CDR3 length: 13 residues. The CDR3: CASSVQGYGELFF. The CDR3 DNA reads TGCGCCAGCAGCGTACAGGGGTACGGGGAGCTGTTTTTT.

This chain uses TRBV6-5 with TRBJ2-7, with TRBD1 identical over 7 bases. CDR3 length: 14 residues. CDR1 and CDR2 from the germline V gene are MNHEY and SVGAGI. V trimming: 2 bases; J trimming: 2 bases; junction bases outside the gene matches: 3. The CDR3, as DNA: TGTGCCAGCAGTTACCGGCAGGGGGCCTACGAGCAGTACTTC. Protein product: CASSYRQGAYEQYF.

Here the CDR3 reads CASSLLESGVYGYTF. The CDR3 DNA reads TGTGCCAGCAGCCTCTTAGAGTCCGGGGTCTATGGCTACACCTTC. This chain joins TRBV7-9 and TRBJ1-2; D gene unclear. This CDR3 is 15 amino acids long. Trimming pared 5 bases from V and 4 bases from J, leaving 17 bases between. CDR1 is SEHNR and CDR2 is FQNEAQ in the germline V gene (reference sequence).

The V gene is TRBV19, the J gene TRBJ1-5; D call uncertain. Germline lookup yields CDR1 LNHDA and CDR2 SQIVND (reference sequence). This CDR3 contains 15 residues. V was trimmed by 7 bases and J by 6 bases, leaving 19 bases between them. CDR3 sequence: CASTPYERAGQPQHF. CDR3 sequence (DNA): TGTGCCAGTACCCCGTATGAGAGGGCGGGTCAGCCCCAGCATTTT.

The chain joins TRBV27 to TRBJ1-2; 8 bases fit TRBD1. The CDR3 runs 14 residues. With V trimmed by 3 bases and J by 5 bases, 5 bases remained unmatched. Germline CDR1 MNHEY, CDR2 SMNVEV (reference sequence). In DNA, the CDR3 is TGTGCCAGCAGTTTGGACAGGGAAGCATATGGCTACACCTTC. Translating gives CASSLDREAYGYTF.

The rearrangement links TRBV27 to TRBJ2-6; D may be TRBD1 (5 bases). Germline values: CDR1 MNHEY, CDR2 SMNVEV (reference sequence). Trimming removed 5 bases at V and 0 bases at J, with 17 bases between. The CDR3 is 18 amino acids. CDR3 residues: CASSPDSLPLSGANVLTF. CDR3 coding DNA: TGTGCCAGCAGTCCTGACAGCCTGCCCCTCTCTGGGGCCAACGTCCTGACTTTC.

As concerns this clone: This same CDR3 is encoded by further DNA sequences in the sample. The chain is built from TRBV9 and TRBJ1-5; the match to TRBD1 covers 7 bases. The CDR3 runs 15 residues. Germline trimming cut 4 bases from V and 5 bases from J; bases unmatched to any gene: 9. CDR1 and CDR2 from the germline V gene are SGDLS and YYNGEE. The CDR3 loop reads CASSPRPGTDQPQHF. CDR3 in DNA: TGTGCCAGCAGCCCGAGACCGGGGACAGATCAGCCCCAGCATTTT.

This sequence joins TRBV7-3 and TRBJ1-3, with TRBD1 matching 7 bases. The CDR3 covers 18 residues. Trimming removed 4 bases from V and 0 bases from J; junction bases left unmatched: 12. In germline, CDR1 is SGHTA, CDR2 FQGTGA. CDR3 sequence reads: CASSSIRQGRISGNTIYF. The CDR3 coding sequence is TGTGCCAGCAGCTCCATACGACAGGGCCGCATCTCTGGAAACACCATATATTTT.

V usage is TRBV4-1 and J usage is TRBJ1-4; the match to TRBD1 covers 8 bases. The V and J ends lost 5 bases and 0 bases, in that order; junction bases with no gene match: 17. The CDR3 runs 20 residues. CDR1 is MGHRA, CDR2 YSYEKL, per germline. CDR3 amino acids: CASSGQGAWGQQATNEKLFF. CDR3 nucleotide sequence: TGCGCCAGCAGCGGCCAGGGGGCCTGGGGCCAACAAGCAACTAATGAAAAACTGTTTTTT.

The rearrangement uses TRBV5-1 and TRBJ2-2, with 7 bases fitting TRBD1. CDR3 size: 15 residues. Germline V gene lookup returns CDR1 SGHRS and CDR2 YFSETQ. The V segment lost 4 bases and the J segment 7 bases; nucleotides outside the gene matches: 10. The CDR3 loop reads CASSNGQEKGGELFF. The DNA of the CDR3 is TGCGCCAGCAGCAACGGACAGGAAAAGGGCGGGGAGCTGTTTTTT.

V gene TRBV28 combines with J gene TRBJ1-5; 9 nucleotides match TRBD1. J gave up 6 bases and V 4 bases, and 7 bases lay outside the gene matches. Germline CDR1 is MDHEN and CDR2 is SYDVKM. The CDR3 is 15 residues long. CDR3 DNA: TGTGCCAGCAGTTGGACAGGGGTTACCGGTCAGCCCCAGCATTTT. Protein: CASSWTGVTGQPQHF.

This chain joins TRBV5-4 and TRBJ2-2, with 12 bases matching TRBD1. With V trimmed by 7 bases and J by 7 bases, 14 bases remained unmatched. This CDR3 has 17 amino acids. Per the germline V gene, CDR1 is SGHNT and CDR2 is YYREEE (reference sequence). This chain's CDR3 is CASPDRDRGLLGGELFF. DNA for the CDR3: TGTGCCAGCCCCGACCGGGACAGGGGGCTTCTAGGCGGGGAGCTGTTTTTT.

The chain combines TRBV27 with TRBJ2-7, with TRBD2 matching over 14 bases. Germline assignment: CDR1 MNHEY and CDR2 SMNVEV (reference sequence). The CDR3 is 18 amino acids. Losses at the gene ends were 2 bases for V and 1 base for J; bases not matched to a gene: 7. CDR3 coding DNA: TGTGCCAGCAGTTTAACGGGGGGACTAGCGGGGGTATCCTACGAGCAGTACTTC. Its translation: CASSLTGGLAGVSYEQYF.

The V gene is TRBV6-6, the J gene TRBJ1-5; no firm D call. The V end was cut by 2 bases, the J end by 6 bases, with 11 bases between. This CDR3 has 14 residues. Germline CDR1 reads MNHNY; CDR2 reads SVGAGI (reference sequence). CDR3 DNA: TGTGCCAGCAGTTACGGGGAGGGAGTTCAGCCCCAGCATTTT. Translated: CASSYGEGVQPQHF.

CDR3 amino acids: CASSLGVSGEKLFF. The CDR3 nucleotides are TGTGCCAGCAGCCTCGGGGTGAGCGGTGAAAAACTGTTTTTT. The chain employs TRBV9 and TRBJ1-4; the D is unclear. V lost 4 bases to trimming and J lost 7 bases, with 14 bases between them. The CDR3 sequence is 14 residues long. Germline V gene lookup returns CDR1 SGDLS and CDR2 YYNGEE.